This T cell receptor (beta chain) comes out of a study of T cell responses to AZD1222 COVID-19 vaccine. General study findings and limits: In a largely white British group with more females than males, clonal diversity was possibly underestimated.

About this clone: What it binds is unknown.

Generated by immunoSEQ multiplex PCR, the TCRdb table keeps only in-frame clones and is missing some. The sample holds 130,000 or so clones, roughly 87% seen once. This CDR3 is built from 16 residues. V lost 1 base and J lost 4, with 16 bases in between. Germline values: CDR1 SSHAT, CDR2 FNYEAQ (reference sequence). Second-dose intervals near 4 or 12 weeks were combined. The sequence derives from an adult who received the AZD1222 COVID-19 vaccine. The source material was peripheral blood, sampled 28 days after the second AZD1222 dose. The chain is built from TRBV7-7 and TRBJ2-5, with D perhaps being TRBD1 or TRBD2 (5 bases each). CDR3 sequence reads: CASSLGGLRGGETQYF. As DNA, the CDR3 is TGTGCCAGCAGCTTAGGGGGCCTACGGGGTGGAGAGACCCAGTACTTC.